The 3 T cell receptor beta chains below come from one sample, sequenced in a study of CD8 T cells in ankylosing spondylitis. TCRdb redid the calling of the 5' RACE reads with MiXCR, one entry per CDR3 protein. The sample includes 25,000 to 35,000 distinct CDR3 sequences, more than 30% of them seen just once. The sample consisted of synovial fluid, either unsorted or a sorted T cell fraction (not recorded which). The receptor source for this set is a male donor with ankylosing spondylitis.

The table lists this clonotype with a few counts. This rearrangement joins TRBV6-4 to TRBJ2-1; D assignment may be TRBD1 or TRBD2 (7 bases each). Germline CDR1 MRHNA, CDR2 SNTAGT. Trimming removed 3 bases from V and 8 bases from J, with 20 bases in between. CDR3 size: 16 residues. The chain's CDR3 is CASSEGPARGGHEQFF. CDR3 nucleotides: TGTGCCAGCAGTGAGGGCCCCGCCAGGGGGGGTCATGAGCAGTTCTTC.

The J gene is TRBJ2-3, the V gene TRBV6-2 or TRBV6-3; no definite D call. CDR1 is MNHEY, CDR2 SVGEGT, per germline. CDR3 length equals 13 residues. V was cut by 5 bases and J by 3 bases, with 9 bases left in between. DNA for the CDR3: TGTGCCAGCAGTCAAACAGAGACAGATACGCAGTATTTT. This encodes CASSQTETDTQYF.

This clonotype was counted between two and nine times. V usage is TRBV25-1 and J usage is TRBJ2-5, with D tentatively TRBD1 (6 bases). Looked up from germline, CDR1 is MGHDK and CDR2 is SYGVNS. With 4 bases removed from V and 2 bases from J, the gap between germline ends came to 14 bases. The CDR3 contains 15 residues. CDR3 DNA: TGTGCCAGCAGTGCACGGGACATAGTACAAGAGACCCAGTACTTC. It encodes CASSARDIVQETQYF. Based on the CDR3 plus reference TRBV25-1 and TRBJ2-5, the full variable domain is EADIYQTPRYLVIGTGKKITLECSQTMGHDKMYWYQQDPGMELHLIHYSYGVNSTEKGDLSSESTVSRIRTEHFPLTLESARPSHTSQYLCASSARDIVQETQYFGPGTRLLVL.